This TCR beta chain was captured by sequencing in a study of cytomegalovirus exposure and HLA in healthy donors. This CDR3 is built from 16 residues. Germline CDR1 ENHRY, CDR2 SYGVKD. The J segment lost 1 base and the V segment lost 6 bases, leaving 5 bases of the junction unmatched. The study, taken as a whole, reports: Reports credit the classifier with highly specific, highly sensitive diagnosis of cytomegalovirus status. It was likely that a cluster of highly shared sequence variants was a sequencing artifact.

This clone was seen more than once but under ten times. Its antigen is unidentified. The primer mix had 60 Vbeta and 13 Jbeta primers. Sequencing was performed with immunoSEQ multiplex PCR; in TCRdb, only in-frame clones are kept and a portion is missing. The sample lists 100,000 to 150,000 clones; approximately 78% were seen once. This TCR was sampled from a man between 35 and 55 years old in good health and CMV-seronegative. The chain has TRBV10-3 and TRBJ2-3; 12 bases map to TRBD2. The source material was PBMCs. The DNA of the CDR3 is TGTGCCATCAGCTCCCGACTAGCGGGGGGCACAGATACGCAGTATTTT. Protein sequence: CAISSRLAGGTDTQYF.